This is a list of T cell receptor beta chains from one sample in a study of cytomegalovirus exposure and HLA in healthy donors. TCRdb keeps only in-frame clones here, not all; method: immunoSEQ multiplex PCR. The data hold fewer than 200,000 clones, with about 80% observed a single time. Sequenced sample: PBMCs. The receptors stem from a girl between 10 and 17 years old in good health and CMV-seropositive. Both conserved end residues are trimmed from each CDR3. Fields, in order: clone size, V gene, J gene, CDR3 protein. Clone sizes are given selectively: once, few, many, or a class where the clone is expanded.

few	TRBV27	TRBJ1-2	ASSLGPTGSGYT
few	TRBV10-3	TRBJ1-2	AISEDRATNYGYT
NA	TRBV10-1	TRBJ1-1	ASSESQWGGEAF
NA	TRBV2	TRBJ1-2	ASSVIRQGSDYGYT
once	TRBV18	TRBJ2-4	ASSRATDENIQY
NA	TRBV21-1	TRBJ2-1	ASSNGDGRDYNEQF
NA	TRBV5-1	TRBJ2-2	ASSLGQRNTGELF
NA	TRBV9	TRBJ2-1	ASSVGWAGGYNEQF
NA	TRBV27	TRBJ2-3	ASSYLAGRGTDTQY
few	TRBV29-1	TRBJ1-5	SVGTGAHQPQH
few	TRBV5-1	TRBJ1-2	ASSKEGGSVYGYT
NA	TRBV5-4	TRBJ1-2	ASSLALTGPYGYT
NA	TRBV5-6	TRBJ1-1	ASSLVTGRFEAF
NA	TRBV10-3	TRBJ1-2	AISGQGVWYGYT
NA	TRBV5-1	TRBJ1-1	ASSLDRANTEAF
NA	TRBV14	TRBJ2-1	ASSQDPNRVRWYNEQF
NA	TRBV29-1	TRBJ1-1	SVWVSGLNTEAF
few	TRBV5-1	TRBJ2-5	ASSPRTGSETQY
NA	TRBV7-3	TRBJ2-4	ASSLNSLAGPFRCLAKNIQY
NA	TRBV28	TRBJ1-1	AADSLLMNTEAF
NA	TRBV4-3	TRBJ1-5	ASSRERFNDQPQH
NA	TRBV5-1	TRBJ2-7	ASSITETTENGHYEQY
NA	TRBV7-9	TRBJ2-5	ASSSQQGQTQY
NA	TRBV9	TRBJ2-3	ASSVVSGTGGTDTQY
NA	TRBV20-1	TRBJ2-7	SARTVGEQY
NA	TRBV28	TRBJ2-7	ASSLYLGQGYEQY
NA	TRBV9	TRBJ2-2	ASSAHYRANTGELF
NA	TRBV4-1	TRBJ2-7	ASSQENSGRSIADEQY
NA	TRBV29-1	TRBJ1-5	SVEVGGNQPQH
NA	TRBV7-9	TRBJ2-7	ASSPLEGPRGLYEQY
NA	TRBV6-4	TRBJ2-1	ASSAGTSDYNEQF
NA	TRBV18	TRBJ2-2	ASSPLTTNTGELF
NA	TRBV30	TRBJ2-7	AWTRGQGYEQY
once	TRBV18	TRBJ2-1	ASSLRNPGLTTIHEQF
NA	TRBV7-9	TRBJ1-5	ASSSGQYQPQH
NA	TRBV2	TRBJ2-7	ASTGGWGAPTYEQY
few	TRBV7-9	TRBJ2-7	ASSLIGGGEGARTYEQY